This TCR beta chain was sequenced for a study of CXCR3-negative and CXCR3-positive naive CD8 T cells. Turning to the study itself: Some 130 million TRB reads were obtained in total, which works out to about 1.5 +/- 0.3 million per library.

Sorts that each held 300,000 cells were run in triplicate for every CD8+ T cell subset. The CDR3 has 16 amino acids. Germline CDR1 and CDR2: LGHNA and YNFKEQ. Libraries were UMI-labeled 5' RACE TRB cDNA. TCRdb re-analyzed the 5' RACE reads; it lists each CDR3 protein once, without DNA. Here the sample table reports roughly 29,000 distinct CDR3 sequences. The sequence was collected from a human donor in good health. Some clones in this sample may be carry-over from other donors' samples. The specimen was memory CD8+ T cells from blood. J is TRBJ2-2 and V is TRBV4-2. CDR3 in amino acids: CASSPDSDGNTVELFF.